This T cell receptor beta chain is drawn from a study of Graves' ophthalmopathy and Graves' hyperthyroidism. Amplification of the TCR beta CDR3 regions used RNA transcripts (as template). After a first-round RT-PCR with HTBI primers, a second-round multiplex PCR was run. TCRdb reprocessed the multiplex PCR reads with MiXCR, giving one entry per CDR3 protein. The table shows some 200,000 distinct CDR3 sequences, with 25% to 35% occurring only once. At least ten counts were recorded for this clonotype. Orbital computed tomography, thyroid ultrasound, TRAb, serum thyroxine and clinical symptoms formed the basis of diagnosis. The CDR3 runs to 13 residues. Germline V gene lookup returns CDR1 SGHVS and CDR2 FNYEAQ. V lost 1 base, J lost 5 bases, and 5 bases lay in between.

Sequencing input: peripheral blood. The clonotype was recovered from a man aged 50 to 59 with Graves' ophthalmopathy. The V gene is TRBV7-6, the J gene TRBJ2-2; D gene ambiguous. The CDR3 sequence is CASSLVTTGELFF. CDR3 nucleotide sequence: TGTGCCAGCAGCTTAGTGACAACCGGGGAGCTGTTTTTT.